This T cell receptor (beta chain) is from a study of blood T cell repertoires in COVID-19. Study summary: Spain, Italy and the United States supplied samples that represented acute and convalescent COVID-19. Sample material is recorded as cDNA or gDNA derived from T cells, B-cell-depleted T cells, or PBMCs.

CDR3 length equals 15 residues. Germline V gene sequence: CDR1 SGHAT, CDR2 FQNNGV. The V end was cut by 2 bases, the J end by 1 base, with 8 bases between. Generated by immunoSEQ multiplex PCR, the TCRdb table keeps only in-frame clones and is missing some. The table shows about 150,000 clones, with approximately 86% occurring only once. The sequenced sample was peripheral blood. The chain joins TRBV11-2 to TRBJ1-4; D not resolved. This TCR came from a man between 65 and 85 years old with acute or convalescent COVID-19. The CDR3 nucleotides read TGTGCCAGCAGCTTAACTAGAGTAACTAATGAAAAACTGTTTTTT. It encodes CASSLTRVTNEKLFF. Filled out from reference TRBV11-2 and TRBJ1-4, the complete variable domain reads EAGVAQSPRYKIIEKRQSVAFWCNPISGHATLYWYQQILGQGPKLLIQFQNNGVVDDSQLPKDRFSAERLKGVDSTLKIQPAKLEDSAVYLCASSLTRVTNEKLFFGSGTQLSVL.